Each of the 7 T cell receptor beta chains below was sequenced from the same sample in a study of blood T cell repertoires in COVID-19. The table came from immunoSEQ multiplex PCR; TCRdb's copy has only in-frame clones and leaves some out. Of 100,000 to 150,000 clones detected, 81% appear once; the ten largest clones hold about 3.8%. Sequencing was done on a sample of peripheral blood. The receptors shown here come from a woman aged 45-59 years with acute or convalescent COVID-19.

The chain combines TRBV5-1 with TRBJ2-3, with 7 bases lining up with TRBD1. CDR3 length equals 16 residues. Germline V gene data show CDR1 as SGHRS and CDR2 as YFSETQ. V shed 5 bases and J 5 bases; nucleotides not matched to a gene: 14. This chain's CDR3 is CASRRDSSSLRDTQYF. The CDR3 DNA follows: TGCGCCAGCAGAAGGGACAGTTCTTCTTTGAGAGATACGCAGTATTTT.

This clone occurred once. The rearrangement links TRBV6-6 to TRBJ2-2; possibly TRBD2 for D (6 bases). The CDR3 runs 14 residues. Germline V gene lookup returns CDR1 MNHNY and CDR2 SVGAGI (reference sequence). Trimming stripped 7 bases from V and 4 bases from J, with 13 bases between. The CDR3 spells CASTYGLSTGELFF. CDR3 bases: TGTGCCAGCACTTATGGACTATCCACCGGGGAGCTGTTTTTT.

Regarding this clone: The junction differs from germline at one of its ends, possibly a read error. The chain carries TRBV7-9 and TRBJ2-2; 10 nucleotides match TRBD2. This CDR3 comprises 17 residues. The germline gives CDR1 SEHNR, CDR2 FQNEAQ (reference sequence). Here the CDR3 reads CASTSHRGLANSGELFF. The CDR3 DNA reads TGTGCCAGCACTTCGCACCGGGGACTAGCGAACTCCGGGGAGCTGTTTTTT.

This chain uses TRBV5-1 with TRBJ2-7, with 7 bases matching TRBD2. V dropped 5 bases and J dropped 4; count of bases not matched to a gene: 12. The V gene's germline CDR1 is SGHRS and CDR2 YFSETQ. This CDR3 has 15 residues. The CDR3 nucleotides read TGCGCCAGCAGAAGTTCAGCTAGCGGAGTTTACGAGCAGTACTTC. Translation gives CASRSSASGVYEQYF.

The chain combines TRBV12-3 or TRBV12-4 with TRBJ2-7, with 7 bases lining up with TRBD1. The CDR3 is made up of 13 amino acids. V was clipped by 8 bases and J by 6 bases; unmatched bases: 10. This CDR3 reads CASAGTAQSEQYF. In DNA form, the CDR3 reads TGTGCCAGCGCCGGGACAGCCCAATCCGAGCAGTACTTC.

This clone appeared a few times. This chain uses TRBV20-1 with TRBJ2-7; D remains ambiguous. V lost 4 bases, J lost 3 bases, and 7 bases lay in between. Germline-derived CDR1 and CDR2 are DFQATT and SNEGSKA (reference sequence). The CDR3 length is 11 residues. DNA for the CDR3: TGCAGTGCTACCCCAGGCTACGAGCAGTACTTC. This translates into CSATPGYEQYF.

The chain recombines TRBV7-2 with TRBJ2-7, with 10 bases identical to TRBD2. CDR1 SGHTA and CDR2 FQGNSA come from the germline V gene. The CDR3 contains 17 residues. Unmatched junction bases numbered 10, after V lost 5 bases and J lost 0 bases. The CDR3 nucleotides are TGTGCCAGCAGCCAAAGCCTGACTAGCGGGCCCTCCTACGAGCAGTACTTC. The encoded protein is CASSQSLTSGPSYEQYF.